The 5 T cell receptor beta chains below were found in one sample sequenced in a study of beta chain features in type 1 diabetes. General study findings and limits: Type 1 diabetes patients had TCRB CDR3s that were shorter (moderately but significantly so) in all four CD4+ subsets.

Expressed TCRB transcripts got sequenced, as all isolated RNA was reverse transcribed. The protocol was immunoSEQ multiplex PCR, while the TCRdb copy is restricted to in-frame clones and leaves out a portion. The table includes about 640,000 clones, around 12% detected once. No antigen has been identified for these receptors. Sequenced: naive CD4+ T cells from blood. The receptors shown here come from a man aged 25 to 45 with type 1 diabetes.

The chain joins TRBV6-5 to TRBJ2-4; D is possibly TRBD1 (6 bases). The CDR3 covers 13 residues. Per germline, CDR1 MNHEY and CDR2 SVGAGI. V was trimmed by 8 bases and J by 8 bases, leaving 16 bases between them. The CDR3 loop is CASQRQVVDIQYF. CDR3 nucleotide sequence: TGTGCCAGCCAACGACAGGTGGTAGACATTCAGTACTTC.

This clone was observed a few times. CDR3 sequence reads: CASSLGGPTPEQYF. As DNA, the CDR3 is TGTGCCAGCAGCCTGGGGGGACCCACTCCCGAGCAGTACTTC. V usage is TRBV7-8 and J usage is TRBJ2-7; possibly TRBD2 for D (6 bases). The CDR3 has 14 residues. The germline gives CDR1 SGHVS, CDR2 FQNEAQ. Trimming pared 5 bases from V and 6 bases from J, leaving 17 bases between.

The table lists this clone with a few counts. This chain joins TRBV18 and TRBJ1-6; a weak D match, TRBD1 (5 bases). There are 15 residues in the CDR3. Trimming cost V 0 bases and J 7 bases, with 10 bases left between them. Germline lookup yields CDR1 KGHSH and CDR2 LQKENI. CDR3 residues: CASSPPEGWNSPLHF. CDR3 DNA: TGTGCCAGCTCACCACCGGAGGGGTGGAATTCACCCCTCCACTTT. The whole variable domain, remainder taken from reference TRBV18 and TRBJ1-6, is NAGVMQNPRHLVRRRGQEARLRCSPMKGHSHVYWYRQLPEEGLKFMVYLQKENIIDESGMPKERFSAEFPKEGPSILRIQQVVRGDSAAYFCASSPPEGWNSPLHFGNGTRLTVT.

This clone was detected a few times. The rearrangement joins TRBV4-3 to TRBJ2-1, with D uncertain. The V end lost 3 bases, the J end lost 6 bases, and 15 bases lay between the germline ends. The germline CDR1 and CDR2 sequences are LGHNA and YSLEER. The CDR3 totals 15 residues. The CDR3, as DNA: TGCGCCAGCAGCCACGCCCACCGTGAGGCCAATGAGCAGTTCTTC. This sequence encodes CASSHAHREANEQFF.

The V gene is TRBV5-1, the J gene TRBJ2-5, with 9 bases matching TRBD1. The V segment lost 4 bases and the J segment 3 bases; nucleotides outside the gene matches: 4. The CDR3 totals 14 residues. The germline V gene has CDR1 SGHRS and CDR2 YFSETQ. The DNA of the CDR3 is TGCGCCAGCAGCCGGACAGGGGAAAAAGAGACCCAGTACTTC. Protein product: CASSRTGEKETQYF.